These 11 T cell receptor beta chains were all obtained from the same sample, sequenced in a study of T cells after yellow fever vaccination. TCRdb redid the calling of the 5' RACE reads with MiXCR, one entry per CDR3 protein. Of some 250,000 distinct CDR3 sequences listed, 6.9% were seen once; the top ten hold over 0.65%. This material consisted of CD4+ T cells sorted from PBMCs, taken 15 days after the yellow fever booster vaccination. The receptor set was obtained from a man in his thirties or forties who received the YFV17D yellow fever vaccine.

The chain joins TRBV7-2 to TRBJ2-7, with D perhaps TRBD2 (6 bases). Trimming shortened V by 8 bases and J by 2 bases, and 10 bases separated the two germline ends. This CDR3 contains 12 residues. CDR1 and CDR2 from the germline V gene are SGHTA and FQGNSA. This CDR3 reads CASAPGAYEQYF. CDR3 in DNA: TGTGCCAGCGCACCGGGGGCCTACGAGCAGTACTTC.

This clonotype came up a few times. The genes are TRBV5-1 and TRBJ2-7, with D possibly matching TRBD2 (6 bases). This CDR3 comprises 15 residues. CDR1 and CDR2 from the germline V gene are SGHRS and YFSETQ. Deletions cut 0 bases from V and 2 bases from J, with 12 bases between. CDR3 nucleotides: TGCGCCAGCAGCTTGGTCGGGAGTCTCCCCTACGAGCAGTACTTC. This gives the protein CASSLVGSLPYEQYF.

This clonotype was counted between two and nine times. CDR3 protein: CASSGTTLSSYNEQFF. CDR3 bases: TGTGCCAGCAGTGGGACTACTCTCAGCTCCTACAATGAGCAGTTCTTC. The chain employs TRBV12-3 or TRBV12-4 and TRBJ2-1; 7 bases are shared with TRBD2. The CDR3 totals 16 residues. With V trimmed by 5 bases and J by 0 bases, 7 bases remained unmatched.

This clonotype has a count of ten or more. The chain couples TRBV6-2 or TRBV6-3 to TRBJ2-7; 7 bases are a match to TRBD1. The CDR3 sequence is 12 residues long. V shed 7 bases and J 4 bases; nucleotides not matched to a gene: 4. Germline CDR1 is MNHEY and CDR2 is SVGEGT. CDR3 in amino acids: CASTDRAYEQYF. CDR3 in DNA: TGTGCCAGCACCGACAGGGCATACGAGCAGTACTTC.

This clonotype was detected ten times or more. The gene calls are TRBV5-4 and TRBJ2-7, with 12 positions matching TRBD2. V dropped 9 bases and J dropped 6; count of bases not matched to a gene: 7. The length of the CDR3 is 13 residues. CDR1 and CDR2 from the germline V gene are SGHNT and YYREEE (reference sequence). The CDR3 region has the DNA TGTGCCACCTCACTAGCGGGAGGAGTCGAGCAGTACTTC. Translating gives CATSLAGGVEQYF.

The CDR3 loop is CAFCLIALADASTDTQYF. DNA of the CDR3: TGTGCCTTCTGTTTAATAGCACTAGCGGATGCTAGCACAGATACGCAGTATTTT. The gene calls are TRBV3-1 and TRBJ2-3, with 8 bases identical to TRBD2. This CDR3 contains 18 residues. Germline lookup yields CDR1 LGHDT and CDR2 YNNKEL (reference sequence). Germline trimming cut 11 bases from V and 0 bases from J; bases unmatched to any gene: 19.

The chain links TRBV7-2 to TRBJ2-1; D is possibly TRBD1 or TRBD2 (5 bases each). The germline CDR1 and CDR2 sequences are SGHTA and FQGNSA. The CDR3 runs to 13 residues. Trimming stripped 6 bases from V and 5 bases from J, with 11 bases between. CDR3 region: CASRSTGHNEQFF. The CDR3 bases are TGTGCCAGCAGGTCGACGGGGCACAATGAGCAGTTCTTC.

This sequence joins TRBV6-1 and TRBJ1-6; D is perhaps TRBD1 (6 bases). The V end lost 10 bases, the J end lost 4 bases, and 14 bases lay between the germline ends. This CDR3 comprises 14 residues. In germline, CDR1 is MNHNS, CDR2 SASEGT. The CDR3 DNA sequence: TGTGCCAATCGGAACAGGGATTATAATTCACCCCTCCACTTT. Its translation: CANRNRDYNSPLHF.

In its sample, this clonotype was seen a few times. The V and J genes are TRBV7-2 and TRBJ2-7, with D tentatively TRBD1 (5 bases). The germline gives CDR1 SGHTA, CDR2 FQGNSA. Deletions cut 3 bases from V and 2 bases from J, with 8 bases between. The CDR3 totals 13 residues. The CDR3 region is CASSFRAAYEQYF. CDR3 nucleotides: TGTGCCAGCAGCTTCAGGGCGGCCTACGAGCAGTACTTC.

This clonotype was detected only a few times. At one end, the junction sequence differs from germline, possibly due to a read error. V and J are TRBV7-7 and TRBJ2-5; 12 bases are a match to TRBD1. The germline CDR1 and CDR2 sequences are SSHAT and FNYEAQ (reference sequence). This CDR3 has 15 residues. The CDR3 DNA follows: TGTGCTAGCAGCCGGGACAGGGGGCGGGGAGAGACCCAGTACTTC. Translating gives CASSRDRGRGETQYF.

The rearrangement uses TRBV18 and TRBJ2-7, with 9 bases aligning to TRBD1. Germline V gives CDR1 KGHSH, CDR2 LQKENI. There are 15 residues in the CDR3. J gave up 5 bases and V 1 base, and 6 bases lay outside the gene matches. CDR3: CASSPLWDRENEQYF. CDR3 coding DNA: TGTGCCAGCTCACCACTCTGGGACAGGGAGAACGAGCAGTACTTC.